This T cell receptor beta chain originates from a study of shared clonotypes between healthy human individuals. Sequencing was performed with immunoSEQ multiplex PCR; in TCRdb, only in-frame clones are kept and a portion is missing. The data show about 460,000 clones, with roughly three quarters seen just once and approximately 12% held by the top ten. The origin of this receptor is a woman between 35 and 50 years old in good health. Some clones in this sample may be carry-over from other donors' samples. The sequenced sample consisted of PBMCs.

CDR3 DNA sequence: TGCGCCAGCAGCGCTGGACGGCCAGAGACCCAGTACTTC. Translation: CASSAGRPETQYF. The chain uses TRBV5-1 and TRBJ2-5; unclear D gene. The ends were cut back, 4 bases at V and 4 bases at J, with 11 bases in the middle. CDR3 size: 13 residues. Germline CDR1 and CDR2: SGHRS and YFSETQ.